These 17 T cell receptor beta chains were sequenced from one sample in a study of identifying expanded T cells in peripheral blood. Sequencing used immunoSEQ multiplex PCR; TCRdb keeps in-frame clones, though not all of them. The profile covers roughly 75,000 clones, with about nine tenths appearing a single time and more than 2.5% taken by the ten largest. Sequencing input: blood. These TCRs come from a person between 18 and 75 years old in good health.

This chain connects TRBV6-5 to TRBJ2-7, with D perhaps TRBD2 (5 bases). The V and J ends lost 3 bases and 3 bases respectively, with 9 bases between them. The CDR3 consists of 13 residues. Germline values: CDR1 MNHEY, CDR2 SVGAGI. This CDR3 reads CASSYGSHYEQYF. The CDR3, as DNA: TGTGCCAGCAGTTATGGGAGCCACTACGAGCAGTACTTC.

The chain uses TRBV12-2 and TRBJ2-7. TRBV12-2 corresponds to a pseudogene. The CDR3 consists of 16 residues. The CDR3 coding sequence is TGTGCAAGTCGCCCTAGCAAAAAGGGGTTCCTCTACGAGCAGTACTTC. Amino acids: CASRPSKKGFLYEQYF.

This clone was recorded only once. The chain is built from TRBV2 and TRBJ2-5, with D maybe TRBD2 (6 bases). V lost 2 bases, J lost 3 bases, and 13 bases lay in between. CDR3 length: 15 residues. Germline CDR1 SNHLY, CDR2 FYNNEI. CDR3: CASSERRDWEETQYF. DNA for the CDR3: TGTGCCAGCAGTGAAAGGCGGGACTGGGAAGAGACCCAGTACTTC. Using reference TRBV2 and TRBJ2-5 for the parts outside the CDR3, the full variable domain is EPEVTQTPSHQVTQMGQEVILRCVPISNHLYFYWYRQILGQKVEFLVSFYNNEISEKSEIFDDQFSVERPDGSNFTLKIRSTKLEDSAMYFCASSERRDWEETQYFGPGTRLLVL.

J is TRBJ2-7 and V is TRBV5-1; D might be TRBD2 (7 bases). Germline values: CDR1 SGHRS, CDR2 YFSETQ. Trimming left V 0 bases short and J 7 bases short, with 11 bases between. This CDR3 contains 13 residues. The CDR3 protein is CASSLVGGPEQYF. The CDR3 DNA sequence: TGCGCCAGCAGCTTGGTCGGGGGGCCAGAGCAGTACTTC. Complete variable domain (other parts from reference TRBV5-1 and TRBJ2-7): KAGVTQTPRYLIKTRGQQVTLSCSPISGHRSVSWYQQTPGQGLQFLFEYFSETQRNKGNFPGRFSGRQFSNSRSEMNVSTLELGDSALYLCASSLVGGPEQYFGPGTRLTVT.

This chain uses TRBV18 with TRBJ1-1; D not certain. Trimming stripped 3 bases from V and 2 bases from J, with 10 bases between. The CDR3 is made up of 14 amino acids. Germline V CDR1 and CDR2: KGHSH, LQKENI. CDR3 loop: CASSPMIPNTEAFF. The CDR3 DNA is TGTGCCAGCTCACCTATGATACCTAACACTGAAGCTTTCTTT.

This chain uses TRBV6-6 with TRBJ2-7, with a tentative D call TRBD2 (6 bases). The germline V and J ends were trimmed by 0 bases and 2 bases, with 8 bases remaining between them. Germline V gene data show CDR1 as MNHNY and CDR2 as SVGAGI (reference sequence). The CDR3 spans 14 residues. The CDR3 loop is CASSYSRGPYEQYF. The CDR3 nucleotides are TGTGCCAGCAGTTACTCGCGGGGACCCTACGAGCAGTACTTC.

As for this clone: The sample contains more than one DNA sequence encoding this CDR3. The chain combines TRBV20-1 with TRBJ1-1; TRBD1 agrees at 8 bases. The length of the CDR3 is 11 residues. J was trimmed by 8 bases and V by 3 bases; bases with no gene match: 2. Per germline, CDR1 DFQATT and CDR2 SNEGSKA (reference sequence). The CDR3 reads CSARGDREAFF. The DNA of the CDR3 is TGCAGTGCTAGGGGGGACAGGGAAGCTTTCTTT.

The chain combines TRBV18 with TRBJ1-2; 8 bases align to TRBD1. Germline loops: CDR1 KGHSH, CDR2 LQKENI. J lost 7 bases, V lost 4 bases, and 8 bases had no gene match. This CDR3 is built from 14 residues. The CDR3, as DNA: TGTGCCAGCTCACTCGCGACAGGGGACGGTGGCTACACCTTC. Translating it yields CASSLATGDGGYTF.

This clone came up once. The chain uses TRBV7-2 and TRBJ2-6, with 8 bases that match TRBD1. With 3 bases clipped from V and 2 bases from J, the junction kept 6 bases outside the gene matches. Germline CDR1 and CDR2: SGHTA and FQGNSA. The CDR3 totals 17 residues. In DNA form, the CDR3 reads TGTGCCAGCAGCTTCAGGGGGCGCTCTCCTGGGGCCAACGTCCTGACTTTC. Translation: CASSFRGRSPGANVLTF.

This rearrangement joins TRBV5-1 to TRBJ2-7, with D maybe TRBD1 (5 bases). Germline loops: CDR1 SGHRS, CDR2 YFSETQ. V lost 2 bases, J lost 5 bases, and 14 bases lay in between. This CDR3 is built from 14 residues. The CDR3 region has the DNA TGCGCCAGCAGCTTAAATACGTTAGGGGACGAGCAGTACTTC. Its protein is CASSLNTLGDEQYF. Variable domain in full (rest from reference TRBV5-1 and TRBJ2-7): KAGVTQTPRYLIKTRGQQVTLSCSPISGHRSVSWYQQTPGQGLQFLFEYFSETQRNKGNFPGRFSGRQFSNSRSEMNVSTLELGDSALYLCASSLNTLGDEQYFGPGTRLTVT.

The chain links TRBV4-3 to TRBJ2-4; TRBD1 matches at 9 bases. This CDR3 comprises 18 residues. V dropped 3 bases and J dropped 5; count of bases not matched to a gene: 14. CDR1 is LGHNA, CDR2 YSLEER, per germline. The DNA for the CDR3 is TGCGCCAGCAGCCACGAATGGACAGGGGAAGGCTCCCAAAACATTCAGTACTTC. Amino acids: CASSHEWTGEGSQNIQYF.

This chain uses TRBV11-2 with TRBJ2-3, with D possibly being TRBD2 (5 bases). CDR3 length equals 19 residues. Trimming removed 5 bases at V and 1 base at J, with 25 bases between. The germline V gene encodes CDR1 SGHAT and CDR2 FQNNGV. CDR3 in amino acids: CASSHLPRRLPPGTDTQYF. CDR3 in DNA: TGTGCCAGCAGCCACCTCCCCCGGAGACTACCTCCGGGCACAGATACGCAGTATTTT.

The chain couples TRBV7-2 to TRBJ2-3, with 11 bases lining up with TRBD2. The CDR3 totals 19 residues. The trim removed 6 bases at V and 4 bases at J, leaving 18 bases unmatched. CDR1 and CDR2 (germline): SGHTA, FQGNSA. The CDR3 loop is CASRRIPGLAASRADTQYF. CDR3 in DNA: TGTGCCAGCAGACGGATCCCGGGACTAGCGGCCTCAAGGGCAGATACGCAGTATTTT. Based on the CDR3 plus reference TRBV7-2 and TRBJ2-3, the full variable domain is GAGVSQSPSNKVTEKGKDVELRCDPISGHTALYWYRQSLGQGLEFLIYFQGNSAPDKSGLPSDRFSAERTGGSVSTLTIQRTQQEDSAVYLCASRRIPGLAASRADTQYFGPGTRLTVL.

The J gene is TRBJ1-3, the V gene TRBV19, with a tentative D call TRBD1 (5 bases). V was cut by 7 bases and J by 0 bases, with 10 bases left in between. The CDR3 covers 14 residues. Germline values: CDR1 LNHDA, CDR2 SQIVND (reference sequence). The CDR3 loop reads CASTRGPSGNTIYF. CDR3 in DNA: TGTGCCAGTACGAGGGGCCCCTCTGGAAACACCATATATTTT.

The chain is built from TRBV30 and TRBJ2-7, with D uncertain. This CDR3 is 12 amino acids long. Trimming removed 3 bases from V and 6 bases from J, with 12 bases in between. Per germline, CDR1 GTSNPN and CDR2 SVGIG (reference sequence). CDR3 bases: TGTGCCTGGAGCGGCATTGGGCTCGAGCAGTACTTC. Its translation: CAWSGIGLEQYF.

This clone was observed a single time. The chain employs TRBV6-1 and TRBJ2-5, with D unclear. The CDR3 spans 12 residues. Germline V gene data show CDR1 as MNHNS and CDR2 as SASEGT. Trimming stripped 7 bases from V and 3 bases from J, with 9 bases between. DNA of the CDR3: TGTGCCAGCACCCCTAGGGAAGAGACCCAGTACTTC. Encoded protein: CASTPREETQYF.

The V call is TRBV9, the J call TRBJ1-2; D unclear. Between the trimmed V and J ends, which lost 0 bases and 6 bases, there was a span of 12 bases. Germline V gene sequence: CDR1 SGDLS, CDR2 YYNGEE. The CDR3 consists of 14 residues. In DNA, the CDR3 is TGTGCCAGCAGCGTAGATGGAGGGAGGGATGGCTACACCTTC. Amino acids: CASSVDGGRDGYTF.